Listed below are T cell receptor beta chains from one sample, sequenced in a study of blood T cell repertoires in COVID-19. Here immunoSEQ multiplex PCR was the method, and the copy in TCRdb shows in-frame clones only, minus some. The sample lists over 200,000 clones; around 90% were seen once. The sample comprised peripheral blood. The receptors here all came from a woman aged 18-29 years who had recovered from COVID-19. CDR3s include the opening cysteine and the closing phenylalanine or tryptophan. Each record gives: J gene, CDR3 length, D gene, clone size, V gene, CDR3 DNA, CDR3 protein. A D gene is named only where the DNA matches it firmly. Size is stated for part of the rows, as once, few or many counts, or as a class when the clone is expanded.

TRBJ1-1 | 16 | TRBD1 | - | TRBV9 | TGTGCCAGCAGCGGTGGACAGGGGGAATCTCACACTGAAGCTTTCTTT | CASSGGQGESHTEAFF
TRBJ1-2 | 16 | TRBD1 | - | TRBV27 | TGTGCCAGCAGTTTATCAGGGACAGGGGGCGGATATGGCTACACCTTC | CASSLSGTGGGYGYTF
TRBJ2-1 | 18 | TRBD2 | - | TRBV7-2 | TGTGCCAGCAGCTTCCTATTTGGTGAGCGGGAGTCCTACAATGAGCAGTTCTTC | CASSFLFGERESYNEQFF
TRBJ2-2 | 17 | TRBD2 | - | TRBV7-6 | TGTGCCAGCAGCTTAGCGGTGGGACTAGCGGGTCCCGGGGAGCTGTTTTTT | CASSLAVGLAGPGELFF
TRBJ2-7 | 17 | TRBD1 | - | TRBV24-1 | TGTGCCACCAGTGACCCCAACAGGGGCGCTAAGCTCTACGAGCAGTACTTC | CATSDPNRGAKLYEQYF
TRBJ2-7 | 11 | - | - | TRBV10-3 | TGTGCCATCGGGTATTCAGGGGATCAGTACTTC | CAIGYSGDQYF
TRBJ1-4 | 16 | TRBD1 | - | TRBV6-2/TRBV6-3 | TGTGCCAGCAGTTACCTCGGGACAGCGGCTAATGAAAAACTGTTTTTT | CASSYLGTAANEKLFF
TRBJ2-7 | 14 | - | - | TRBV10-2 | TGCGCCAGCAGTGATTCGAGCGAACCCTACGAGCAGTACTTC | CASSDSSEPYEQYF
TRBJ2-7 | 19 | TRBD2 | - | TRBV9 | TGTGCCAGCAGCGTAGAGACTAGCGGGAGTACTTCGGACTTCTGGGAGCAGTACTTC | CASSVETSGSTSDFWEQYF
TRBJ1-2 | 12 | - | - | TRBV12-3/TRBV12-4 | TGTGCCAGCAAGGACAATTCGGATGGCTACACCTTC | CASKDNSDGYTF
TRBJ1-5 | 14 | - | - | TRBV5-1 | TGCGCCAGCAGCCCAGGTCGGGACAATCAGCCCCAGCATTTT | CASSPGRDNQPQHF
TRBJ2-1 | 10 | - | - | TRBV12-3/TRBV12-4 | TGTGCCAGTGGACAAAATGAGCAGTTCTTC | CASGQNEQFF
TRBJ2-1 | 16 | TRBD2 | - | TRBV3-1/TRBV3-2 | TGTGCCAGCAGCCAACCTAGCGGGCTGCACTACAATGAGCAGTTCTTC | CASSQPSGLHYNEQFF
TRBJ2-3 | 16 | TRBD2 | - | TRBV9 | TGTGCCAGCAGCGAGCTAGCGGGAGTTTGGACAGATACGCAGTATTTT | CASSELAGVWTDTQYF
TRBJ1-5 | 14 | TRBD1 | - | TRBV29-1 | TGCAGCGGACACAGGGGGTTAGGCAATCAGCCCCAGCATTTT | CSGHRGLGNQPQHF
TRBJ2-5 | 14 | - | - | TRBV13 | TGTGCCAGCAGCTTAGGTGCACTCATGGGGGGCCAGTACTTC | CASSLGALMGGQYF
TRBJ1-1 | 14 | - | - | TRBV13 | TGTGCCAGCAGCTTCGGGGATATGAACACTGAAGCTTTCTTT | CASSFGDMNTEAFF
TRBJ2-7 | 18 | - | - | TRBV19 | TGTGCCAGTAGTATAGTTGGCTCGGCGGGATGGGGTTCCTACGAGCAGTACTTC | CASSIVGSAGWGSYEQYF
TRBJ1-3 | 17 | - | - | TRBV6-1 | TGTGCCAGCAGTGTGACAGGAAGAGGGGCCTCTGGAAACACCATATATTTT | CASSVTGRGASGNTIYF
TRBJ2-1 | 15 | TRBD2 | - | TRBV4-1 | TGCGCCAGCAGCACGGGACTAGCGGCCGGGAATGAGCAGTTCTTC | CASSTGLAAGNEQFF
TRBJ1-2 | 17 | TRBD1 | - | TRBV7-3 | TGTGCCAGCAGCTTAACGCTTGGGACAGGGGATTTGGATGGCTACACCTTC | CASSLTLGTGDLDGYTF
TRBJ1-2 | 16 | TRBD1 | - | TRBV7-9 | TGTGCCAGCAGCTTAGGCTCCGGGACAGGGTCGCGCGGCTACACCTTC | CASSLGSGTGSRGYTF
TRBJ1-4 | 17 | - | - | TRBV18 | TGTGCCAGCTTACCGTCGAGGGTTTCGGCAACTAATGAAAAACTGTTTTTT | CASLPSRVSATNEKLFF
TRBJ2-5 | 15 | TRBD1 | - | TRBV27 | TGTGCCACCCTTGGGCCAGGGGGCAGAGGAGAGACCCAGTACTTC | CATLGPGGRGETQYF
TRBJ1-5 | 16 | - | - | TRBV9 | TGTGCCAGCAGCGGAGGGACGGGGGGCCTCAATCAGCCCCAGCATTTT | CASSGGTGGLNQPQHF
TRBJ2-7 | 15 | - | - | TRBV5-5 | TGTGCCAGCAGCTGGGTCGGGGATACCACCTACGAGCAGTACTTC | CASSWVGDTTYEQYF
TRBJ1-1 | 15 | - | - | TRBV7-3 | TGTGCCAGCAGCCGCGGTACTCCGGGGAACACTGAAGCTTTCTTT | CASSRGTPGNTEAFF
TRBJ2-2 | 17 | TRBD2 | - | TRBV4-2 | TGTGCCAGCAGCCACCTGACTAGCGGGCCTAACACCGGGGAGCTGTTTTTT | CASSHLTSGPNTGELFF
TRBJ1-1 | 14 | TRBD1 | - | TRBV29-1 | TGCAGCGTTCGACGGACAGGGAGTTTCACTGAAGCTTTCTTT | CSVRRTGSFTEAFF
TRBJ2-1 | 15 | - | - | TRBV27 | TGTGCCAGCAGTTACCGGGTCGGGACCTACAATGAGCAGTTCTTC | CASSYRVGTYNEQFF
TRBJ2-7 | 15 | - | - | TRBV7-2 | TGTGCCAGCAGCTTAGAGGCTAGTAGGTCCTACGAGCAGTACTTC | CASSLEASRSYEQYF
TRBJ1-1 | 14 | TRBD1 | - | TRBV27 | TGTGCCAGCAGACCGGACAGGGTGAACACTGAAGCTTTCTTT | CASRPDRVNTEAFF
TRBJ2-3 | 14 | TRBD2 | - | TRBV4-3 | TGCGCCAGCAGCCAAGCGGCGGGGGCAGATACGCAGTATTTT | CASSQAAGADTQYF
TRBJ2-7 | 15 | TRBD2 | few | TRBV30 | TGTGCCTGGGATGGGACTAGCGGAAGCTCCTACGAGCAGTACTTC | CAWDGTSGSSYEQYF
TRBJ2-7 | 13 | - | - | TRBV5-1 | TGCGCCAGCGGCCACCAGGGCTCCTACGAGCAGTACTTC | CASGHQGSYEQYF
TRBJ2-1 | 14 | - | - | TRBV5-4 | TGTGCCAGCAGCCTTGAGGGACTCCGGAATGAGCAGTTCTTC | CASSLEGLRNEQFF
TRBJ1-6 | 16 | TRBD1 | - | TRBV3-1/TRBV3-2 | TGTGCCAGCAGCCCAAGGGGGGACAGACATAATTCACCCCTCCACTTT | CASSPRGDRHNSPLHF
TRBJ1-6 | 16 | TRBD1 | - | TRBV3-1/TRBV3-2 | TGTGCCAGCAGGTCGGGGACAGGTCTCATCGGGTCACCCCTCCACTTT | CASRSGTGLIGSPLHF
TRBJ1-1 | 16 | TRBD1 | once | TRBV3-1/TRBV3-2 | TGTGCCAGCAGCCAGAGTACAGGGGGCGTCGGCACTGAAGCTTTCTTT | CASSQSTGGVGTEAFF
TRBJ2-1 | 12 | - | once | TRBV4-1 | TGCGCCAGCAATGGCCCGGGCAATGAGCAGTTCTTC | CASNGPGNEQFF
TRBJ2-7 | 15 | TRBD2 | - | TRBV9 | TGTGCCAGCAGCCCTCGACTAGCGGGAGTGTACGAGCAGTACTTC | CASSPRLAGVYEQYF